This T cell receptor (beta chain) was documented in a study of T cell responses to AZD1222 COVID-19 vaccine. Findings and limits, study-wide: It was only 6 or 7 AZD1222 recipients who were seropositive at baseline. Distributed over spike, vaccine-associated CD4 TCRs predominated at 160-218 and 743-854. Two doses of AZD1222 preceded a rise in Spike-specific TCR breadth and depth.

Sequenced by immunoSEQ multiplex PCR; TCRdb stores in-frame clones only, minus some. The sample contains fewer than 70,000 clones, roughly nine tenths of which appear only once. Analyses pooled second doses at about 4 or about 12 weeks. With regard to this clone: Its antigen remains unidentified.

This TCR came from an adult who received the AZD1222 COVID-19 vaccine. This specimen was peripheral blood, taken 28 days after the second AZD1222 dose.

The CDR3 DNA follows: TGTGCCAGCAGCTTAGAGGGGGACAGGGTCCACGAGCAGTACTTC. Encoded protein: CASSLEGDRVHEQYF. The chain couples TRBV7-2 to TRBJ2-7; 9 nucleotides match TRBD1. Looked up from germline, CDR1 is SGHTA and CDR2 is FQGNSA. The CDR3 is 15 residues long. J lost 5 bases, V lost 1 base, and 6 bases had no gene match.